This T cell receptor beta chain was obtained from a study of blood T cell repertoires in COVID-19. Study-wide context: Acute-phase and convalescent COVID-19 samples originated in the United States, Italy and Spain.

Sequencing was performed with immunoSEQ multiplex PCR; in TCRdb, only in-frame clones are kept and a portion is missing. This table holds 150,000 to 200,000 clones, 88% found once. CDR3 length equals 14 residues. Germline V CDR1 and CDR2: MNHNY, SVGAGI (reference sequence). V was pared by 7 bases and J by 5 bases, with 15 bases between. The gene calls are TRBV6-6 and TRBJ1-5, with D perhaps TRBD1 (6 bases). This TCR came from a human donor in a cohort sampled during active COVID-19. Sequenced: peripheral blood. The CDR3, as DNA: TGTGCCAGCAACACCGACAGGCCCTATCAGCCCCAGCATTTT. Its protein is CASNTDRPYQPQHF.